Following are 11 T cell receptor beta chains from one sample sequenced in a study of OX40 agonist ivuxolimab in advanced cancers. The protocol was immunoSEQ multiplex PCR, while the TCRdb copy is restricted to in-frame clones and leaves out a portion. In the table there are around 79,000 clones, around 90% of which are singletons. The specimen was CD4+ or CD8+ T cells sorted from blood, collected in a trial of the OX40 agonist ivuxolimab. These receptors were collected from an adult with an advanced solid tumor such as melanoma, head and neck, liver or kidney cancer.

CDR3 region: CASSLRGTDNTGELFF. The CDR3 DNA sequence: TGTGCCAGCAGCTTAAGAGGGACAGATAACACCGGGGAGCTGTTTTTT. The V and J genes are TRBV7-9 and TRBJ2-2, with TRBD1 matching over 7 bases. The CDR3 contains 16 residues. Germline V gene sequence: CDR1 SEHNR, CDR2 FQNEAQ (reference sequence). Germline trimming cut 2 bases from V and 2 bases from J; bases unmatched to any gene: 5.

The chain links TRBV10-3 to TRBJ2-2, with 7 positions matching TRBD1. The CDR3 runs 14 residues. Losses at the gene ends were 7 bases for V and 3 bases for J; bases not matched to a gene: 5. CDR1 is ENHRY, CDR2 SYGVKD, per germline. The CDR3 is CAITGQTDTGELFF. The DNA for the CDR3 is TGTGCCATCACGGGACAGACCGACACCGGGGAGCTGTTTTTT.

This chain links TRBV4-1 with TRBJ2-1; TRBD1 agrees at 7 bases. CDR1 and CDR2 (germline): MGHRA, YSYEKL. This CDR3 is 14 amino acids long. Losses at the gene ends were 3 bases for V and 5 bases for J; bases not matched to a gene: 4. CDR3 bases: TGCGCCAGCAGCCACATGGGACAGAACAATGAGCAGTTCTTC. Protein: CASSHMGQNNEQFF.

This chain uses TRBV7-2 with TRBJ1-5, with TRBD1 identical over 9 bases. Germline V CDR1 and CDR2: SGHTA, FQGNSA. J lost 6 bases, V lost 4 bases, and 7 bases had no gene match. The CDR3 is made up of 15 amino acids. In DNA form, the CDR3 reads TGTGCCAGCAGCTGGACAGGGGCAAATCCTCAGCCCCAGCATTTT. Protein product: CASSWTGANPQPQHF.

Here the CDR3 DNA reads TGTGCCAGCAGTTACGGGACCTACGAGCAGTACTTC. Translated: CASSYGTYEQYF. V and J are TRBV6-6 and TRBJ2-7; D is unclear. The CDR3 spans 12 residues. From germline, CDR1 is MNHNY and CDR2 SVGAGI (reference sequence). With 2 bases removed from V and 2 bases from J, the gap between germline ends came to 4 bases.

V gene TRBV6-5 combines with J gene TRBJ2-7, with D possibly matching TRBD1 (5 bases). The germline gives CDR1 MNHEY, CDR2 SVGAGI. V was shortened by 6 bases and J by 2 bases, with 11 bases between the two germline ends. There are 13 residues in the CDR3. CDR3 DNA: TGTGCCAGCAGCCTCCAGGGAACCTACGAGCAGTACTTC. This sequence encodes CASSLQGTYEQYF.

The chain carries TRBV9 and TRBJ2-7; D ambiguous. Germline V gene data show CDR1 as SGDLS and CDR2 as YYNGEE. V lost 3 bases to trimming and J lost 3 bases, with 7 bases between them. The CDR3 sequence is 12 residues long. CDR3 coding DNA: TGTGCCAGCAGCGAATCGGACTACGAGCAGTACTTC. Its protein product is CASSESDYEQYF.

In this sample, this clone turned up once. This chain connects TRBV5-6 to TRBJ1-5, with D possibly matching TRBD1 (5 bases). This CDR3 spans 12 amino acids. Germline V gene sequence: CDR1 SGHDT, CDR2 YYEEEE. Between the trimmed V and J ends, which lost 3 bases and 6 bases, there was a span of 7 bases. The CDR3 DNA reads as TGTGCCAGCAGCTCGGGGGGTCAGCCCCAGCATTTT. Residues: CASSSGGQPQHF.

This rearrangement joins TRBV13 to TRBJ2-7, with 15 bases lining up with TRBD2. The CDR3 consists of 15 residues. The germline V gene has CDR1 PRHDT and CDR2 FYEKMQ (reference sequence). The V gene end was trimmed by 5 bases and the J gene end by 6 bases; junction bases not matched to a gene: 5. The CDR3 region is CASSPGLAGGVEQYF. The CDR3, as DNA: TGTGCCAGCAGCCCCGGACTAGCGGGGGGGGTCGAGCAGTACTTC.

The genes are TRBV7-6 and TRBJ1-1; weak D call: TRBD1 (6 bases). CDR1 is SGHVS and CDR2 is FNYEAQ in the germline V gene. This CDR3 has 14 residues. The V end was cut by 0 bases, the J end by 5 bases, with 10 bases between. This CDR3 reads CASSLAGGGTEAFF. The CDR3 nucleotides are TGTGCCAGCAGCTTAGCAGGGGGAGGGACTGAAGCTTTCTTT.

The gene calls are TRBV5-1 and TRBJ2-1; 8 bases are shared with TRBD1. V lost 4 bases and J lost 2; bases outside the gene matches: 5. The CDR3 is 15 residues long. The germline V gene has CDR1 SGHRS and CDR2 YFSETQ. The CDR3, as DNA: TGCGCCAGCAGCATCGACAGGGGCGCCTACAATGAGCAGTTCTTC. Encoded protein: CASSIDRGAYNEQFF.